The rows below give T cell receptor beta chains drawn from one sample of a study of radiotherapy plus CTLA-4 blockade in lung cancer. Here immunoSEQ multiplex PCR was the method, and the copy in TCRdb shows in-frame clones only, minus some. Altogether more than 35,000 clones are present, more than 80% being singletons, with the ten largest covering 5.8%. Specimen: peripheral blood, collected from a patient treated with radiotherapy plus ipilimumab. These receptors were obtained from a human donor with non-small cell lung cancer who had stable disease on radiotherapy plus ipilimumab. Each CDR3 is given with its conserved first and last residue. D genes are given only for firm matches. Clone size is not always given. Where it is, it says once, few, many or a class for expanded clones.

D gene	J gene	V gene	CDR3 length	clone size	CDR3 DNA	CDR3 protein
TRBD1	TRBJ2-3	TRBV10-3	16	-	TGTGCCATCAGTGAGTCCCACAGGGGCGGGACAGATACGCAGTATTTT	CAISESHRGGTDTQYF
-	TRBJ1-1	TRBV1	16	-	TGCACCAGCAGCCAGTACCGGGGACAGGGGAACACTGAAGCTTTCTTT	CTSSQYRGQGNTEAFF
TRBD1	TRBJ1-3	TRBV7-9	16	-	TGTGCCAGCAGCCTTACAGGGGGCGCGGGAGGAAACACCATATATTTT	CASSLTGGAGGNTIYF
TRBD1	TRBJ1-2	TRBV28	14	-	TGTGCCAGCAGCCGGAGGACAGGGCAGATGGGCTACACCTTC	CASSRRTGQMGYTF
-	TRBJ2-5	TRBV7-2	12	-	TGTGCCAGCAGCTTATTTCAGGGCCCCCTTTACTTC	CASSLFQGPLYF
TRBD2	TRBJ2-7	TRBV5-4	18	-	TGTGCCAGCAGCACCTGGAGGAGTAGCGGGAAGGGAACCTACGAGCAGTACTTC	CASSTWRSSGKGTYEQYF
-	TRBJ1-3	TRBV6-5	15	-	TGTGCCAGCAGTTACGTCTCAGGGGCTGGAAACACCATATATTTT	CASSYVSGAGNTIYF
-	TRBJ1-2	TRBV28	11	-	TGTGCCAGCAGCTTGGAGTATGGCTACACCTTC	CASSLEYGYTF
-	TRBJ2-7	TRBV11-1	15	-	TGTGCCAGCAGCTTACCAGGGCAGGGCATTGACGAGCAGTACTTC	CASSLPGQGIDEQYF
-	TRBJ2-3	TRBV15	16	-	TGTGCCACCAGCAGAGGGCAGGGGAGGGGGACAGATACGCAGTATTTT	CATSRGQGRGTDTQYF
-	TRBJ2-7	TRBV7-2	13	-	TGTGCCAGCAGCCGGACGGGAACCTACGAGCAGTACTTC	CASSRTGTYEQYF
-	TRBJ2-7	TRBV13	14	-	TGTGCCAGCAGCTTAGACAGGAGGGGCTCCGAGCAGTACTTC	CASSLDRRGSEQYF
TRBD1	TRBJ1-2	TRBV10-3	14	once	TGTGTCATCAGTGCTGACAGGGATAACTATGGCTACACCTTC	CVISADRDNYGYTF
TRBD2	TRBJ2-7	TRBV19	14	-	TGTGCCAGTAGTATAAGGACCTCGGGGGGCGAGCAGTACTTC	CASSIRTSGGEQYF
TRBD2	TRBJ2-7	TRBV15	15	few	TGTGCCACCAGCAGAGATGATAGCGGGACTTACGAGCAGTACTTC	CATSRDDSGTYEQYF
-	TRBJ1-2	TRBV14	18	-	TGTGCCAGCAGCCAAGATTTAGTAGGCGGCAGGGCGTCGGAAGGCTACACCTTC	CASSQDLVGGRASEGYTF
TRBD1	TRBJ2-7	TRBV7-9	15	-	TGTGCCAGCAGCCAGCCGGGACAGGGAGTCTACGAGCAGTACTTC	CASSQPGQGVYEQYF
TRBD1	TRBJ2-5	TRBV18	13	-	TGTGCCAGCTCAGCGGACAGGTTGGGGGAGCAGTACTTC	CASSADRLGEQYF
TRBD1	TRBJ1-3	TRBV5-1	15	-	TGTGCCAGCAGCCCGGGACAGGGAAGGGGAAACACCATATATTTT	CASSPGQGRGNTIYF
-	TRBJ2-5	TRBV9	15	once	TGTGCCAGCAGCGGGGGCATGACAACTCTACAGACCCAGTACTTC	CASSGGMTTLQTQYF
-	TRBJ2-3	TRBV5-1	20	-	TGCGCCAGCAGCTTGGGTGTCAGATCACTAGCTTCTCCGAGCACGGATACGCAGTATTTT	CASSLGVRSLASPSTDTQYF
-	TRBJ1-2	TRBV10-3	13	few	TGTGCCATCAGCAACAGGATTAACTATGGCTACACCTTC	CAISNRINYGYTF
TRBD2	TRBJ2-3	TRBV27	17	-	TGTGCCAGCAGTTTATTTCCGCCTAGCGGAAGCACAGATACGCAGTATTTT	CASSLFPPSGSTDTQYF
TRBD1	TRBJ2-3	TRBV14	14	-	TGTGCCAGCAGCCCATGGACAGGGATAGATACGCAGTATTTT	CASSPWTGIDTQYF
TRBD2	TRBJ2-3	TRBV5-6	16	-	TGTGCCAGCAGCTTTGGGCGGGAGGGCCAGATAGATACGCAGTATTTT	CASSFGREGQIDTQYF
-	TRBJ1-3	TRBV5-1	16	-	TGCGCCAGCAGCCTTGCGGGGGGCGCATATGGAAACACCATATATTTT	CASSLAGGAYGNTIYF
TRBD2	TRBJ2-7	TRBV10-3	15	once	TGTGCCATCAGTGAGGGCGGGACTAGCGGCTACGAGCAGTACTTC	CAISEGGTSGYEQYF
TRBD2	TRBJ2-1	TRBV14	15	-	TGTGCCAGCAGCCCGGGGACTAGCGGCTACAATGAGCAGTTCTTC	CASSPGTSGYNEQFF
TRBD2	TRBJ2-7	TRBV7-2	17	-	TGTGCCAGCAGCTTAGGGGCTAGCGGGAGGCTAGCCCACGAGCAGTACTTC	CASSLGASGRLAHEQYF
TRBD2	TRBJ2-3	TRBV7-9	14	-	TGTGCCAGCGGACTAGCGGGGCGCACAGATACGCAGTATTTT	CASGLAGRTDTQYF
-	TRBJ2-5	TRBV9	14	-	TGTGCCAGCAGCGTAGCTCCCCACCAAGAGACCCAGTACTTC	CASSVAPHQETQYF
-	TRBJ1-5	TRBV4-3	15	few	TGCGCCAGCAGCCCAGGGAGGGTGAGCAATCAGCCCCAGCATTTT	CASSPGRVSNQPQHF
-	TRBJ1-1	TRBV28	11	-	TGTGCCAGTCAGGAGAACACTGAAGCTTTCTTT	CASQENTEAFF
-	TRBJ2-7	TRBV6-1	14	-	TGTGCCAGCAGTGACCCGGGACTTGAGGTCGAGCAGTACTTC	CASSDPGLEVEQYF
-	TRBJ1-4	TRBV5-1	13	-	TGCGCCAGCAGCTCCTTCGACAGTGAAAAACTGTTTTTT	CASSSFDSEKLFF
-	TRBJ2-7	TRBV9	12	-	TGTGCCAGCAGCGGAACAGGGAGCGAGCAGTACTTC	CASSGTGSEQYF
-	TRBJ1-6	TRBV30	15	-	TGTGCTGGGGCCTCCTTTACAGGGCGGAGTTCACCCCTCCACTTT	CAGASFTGRSSPLHF
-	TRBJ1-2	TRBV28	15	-	TGTGCCAGCACCCTACCGGGACAAAGAGACTATGGCTACACCTTC	CASTLPGQRDYGYTF
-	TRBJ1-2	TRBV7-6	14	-	TGTGCCAGCAGCCCGGCGGGGGGCGCGAGGGGCTACACCTTC	CASSPAGGARGYTF
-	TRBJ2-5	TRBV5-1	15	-	TGCGCCAGCGCCACCCAAACAGGGAACCAAGAGACCCAGTACTTC	CASATQTGNQETQYF
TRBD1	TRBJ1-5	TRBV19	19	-	TGTGCCAGTAGTATAGATCCGTTCGGGACAGGAATAATAAATCAGCCCCAGCATTTT	CASSIDPFGTGIINQPQHF
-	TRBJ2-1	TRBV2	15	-	TGTGCCTCCCCTGCGGGGGCTGCTTCCTACAATGAGCAGTTCTTC	CASPAGAASYNEQFF
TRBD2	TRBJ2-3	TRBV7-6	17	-	TGTGCCAGCACCCGACTAGCGGGAGGACCTACCACAGATACGCAGTATTTT	CASTRLAGGPTTDTQYF
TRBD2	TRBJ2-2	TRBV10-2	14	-	TGCGCCAGCAGGGGACTAGCGGGCTCCGGGGAGCTGTTTTTT	CASRGLAGSGELFF
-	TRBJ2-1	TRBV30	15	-	TGTGCCTGGACCAAACCCCAACTAGCCGCCAATGAGCAGTTCTTC	CAWTKPQLAANEQFF
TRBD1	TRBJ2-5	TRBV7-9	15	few	TGTGCCAGCAGATCAGAACAGGGGGTCCAAGAGACCCAGTACTTC	CASRSEQGVQETQYF
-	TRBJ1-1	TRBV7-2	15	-	TGTGCCAGCAGCTTTGTCACAGGGCCGGGGACTGAAGCTTTCTTT	CASSFVTGPGTEAFF